One sample yielded the 18 T cell receptor beta chains listed below, sequenced in a study of blood T cell repertoires in COVID-19. Assay used: immunoSEQ multiplex PCR; TCRdb lists only in-frame clones, some missing. There are 150,000 or so clones in the sample; roughly four fifths occur only once, and less than 20% lies in the top ten. The sample taken for sequencing was peripheral blood. The receptors come from a woman aged 80 or older with acute or convalescent COVID-19.

J is TRBJ2-3 and V is TRBV5-6, with D uncertain. Trimming pared 1 base from V and 2 bases from J, leaving 5 bases between. In germline, CDR1 is SGHDT, CDR2 YYEEEE. CDR3 length equals 13 residues. CDR3 amino acids: CASSLQVTDTQYF. The CDR3 nucleotides read TGTGCCAGCAGCTTGCAGGTCACAGATACGCAGTATTTT.

This clone appeared once. The J gene is TRBJ2-1, the V gene TRBV5-4; tentative D call: TRBD1 (5 bases). CDR1 and CDR2 (germline): SGHNT, YYREEE (reference sequence). Deletions cut 0 bases from V and 4 bases from J, with 17 bases between. This CDR3 spans 17 amino acids. The CDR3 loop is CASSLEGARAVYNEQFF. The CDR3 DNA reads as TGTGCCAGCAGCTTGGAAGGGGCGCGAGCTGTTTACAATGAGCAGTTCTTC. Based on the CDR3 plus reference TRBV5-4 and TRBJ2-1, the full variable domain is ETGVTQSPTHLIKTRGQQVTLRCSSQSGHNTVSWYQQALGQGPQFIFQYYREEENGRGNFPPRFSGLQFPNYSSELNVNALELDDSALYLCASSLEGARAVYNEQFFGPGTRLTVL.

Remarks on this clone: Its ends do not fully match the called genes, so a read error is possible. V gene TRBV11-2 combines with J gene TRBJ1-2; tentative D call: TRBD1 (5 bases). The CDR3 loop spans 14 amino acids. CDR1 and CDR2 (germline): SGHAT, FQNNGV. CDR3 loop: CASSLDTGLYRYTF. DNA of the CDR3: TGTGCCAGCAGCTTAGATACAGGCCTCTATCGCTACACCTTC. The full variable domain, in which reference TRBV11-2 and TRBJ1-2 provide the parts outside the CDR3, is EAGVAQSPRYKIIEKRQSVAFWCNPISGHATLYWYQQILGQGPKLLIQFQNNGVVDDSQLPKDRFSAERLKGVDSTLKIQPAKLEDSAVYLCASSLDTGLYRYTFGSGTRLTVV.

This clone was recorded only once. V usage is TRBV19 and J usage is TRBJ2-5; no reliable D call. There are 11 residues in the CDR3. Germline V gene lookup returns CDR1 LNHDA and CDR2 SQIVND (reference sequence). The V end lost 2 bases, the J end lost 5 bases, and 3 bases lay between the germline ends. The CDR3 here is CASSISETQYF. The CDR3 DNA reads TGTGCCAGTAGTATATCGGAGACCCAGTACTTC.

The V call is TRBV29-1, the J call TRBJ1-1; TRBD1 agrees at 7 bases. The CDR3 extends over 13 amino acids. The germline CDR1 and CDR2 sequences are SQVTM and ANQGSEA. Trimming took 4 bases from V and 4 from J; bases not matched to a gene: 6. The CDR3 coding sequence is TGCAGCGTTGTTAGGGGGCCTGGCACTGAAGCTTTCTTT. Translation gives CSVVRGPGTEAFF.

The CDR3 region has the DNA TGTGCCAGCAGCTTGTTCGCTAGCGGGCAGTGGACCCAGTACTTC. This gives the protein CASSLFASGQWTQYF. This sequence joins TRBV5-4 and TRBJ2-5; 8 bases are a match to TRBD2. V was pared by 1 base and J by 7 bases, with 9 bases of the junction left unmatched. From germline, CDR1 is SGHNT and CDR2 YYREEE (reference sequence). CDR3 size: 15 residues.

The CDR3 sequence: CSVKGTGVETGELFF. The CDR3 DNA sequence: TGCAGCGTAAAAGGGACAGGGGTAGAGACCGGGGAGCTGTTTTTT. J is TRBJ2-2 and V is TRBV29-1, with 10 bases matching TRBD1. Germline lookup yields CDR1 SQVTM and CDR2 ANQGSEA. Trimming cost V 6 bases and J 5 bases; bases outside gene matches: 9. The CDR3 has 15 amino acids.

In regard to this clone: The sample has other DNA sequences that encode this CDR3 too. The chain couples TRBV29-1 to TRBJ1-2, with TRBD1 identical over 8 bases. Trimming at V came to 5 bases and at J to 2 bases, leaving 7 bases not matched to a gene. The CDR3 spans 14 residues. Germline V gene sequence: CDR1 SQVTM, CDR2 ANQGSEA. The CDR3 loop is CSVTTGQGNYGYTF. The CDR3 DNA reads as TGCAGCGTTACGACTGGACAGGGCAACTATGGCTACACCTTC.

V usage is TRBV19 and J usage is TRBJ1-1, with TRBD1 matching 9 bases. The V gene's germline CDR1 is LNHDA and CDR2 SQIVND (reference sequence). V was pared by 9 bases and J by 3 bases, with 17 bases of the junction left unmatched. This CDR3 is 17 amino acids long. CDR3 bases: TGTGCCAGAAATTACCGGGACAGGGAAAAGTTTGACACTGAAGCTTTCTTT. Translated: CARNYRDREKFDTEAFF.

V usage is TRBV10-3 and J usage is TRBJ2-1, with 10 bases lining up with TRBD2. Looked up from germline, CDR1 is ENHRY and CDR2 is SYGVKD. Trimming at V came to 5 bases and at J to 5 bases, leaving 6 bases not matched to a gene. The CDR3 has 15 residues. The CDR3 loop reads CAISSSSGSHNEQFF. The CDR3 DNA reads TGTGCCATCAGTAGTTCTAGCGGGAGCCACAATGAGCAGTTCTTC.

The chain employs TRBV7-8 and TRBJ2-7, with D possibly being TRBD1 (6 bases). Germline CDR1 is SGHVS and CDR2 is FQNEAQ. The germline V and J ends were trimmed by 2 bases and 0 bases, with 23 bases remaining between them. The CDR3 contains 19 residues. In DNA form, the CDR3 reads TGTGCCAGCAGCTTATTCGTTCGGGCTAGGGCAGGGGCCTCCTACGAGCAGTACTTC. Translation gives CASSLFVRARAGASYEQYF.

The chain recombines TRBV3-1 (or the pseudogene TRBV3-2) with TRBJ2-7, with TRBD2 identical over 9 bases. Germline CDR1 LGHDT, CDR2 YNNKEL (reference sequence). CDR3 length equals 15 residues. The V segment lost 1 base and the J segment 6 bases; nucleotides outside the gene matches: 7. The CDR3 DNA is TGTGCCAGCAGCCAAGGCCCAGCGGGAGGTGGCGAGCAGTACTTC. It specifies CASSQGPAGGGEQYF.

Only a few counts were recorded for this clone. The chain carries TRBV10-1 and TRBJ1-2, with D hard to call. Trimming took 0 bases from V and 4 from J, leaving 6 bases between them. The CDR3 loop spans 13 amino acids. Germline CDR1 WNHNN, CDR2 SYGVQD (reference sequence). The chain's CDR3 is CASSESGSYGYTF. The CDR3 region has the DNA TGCGCCAGCAGTGAGTCGGGCAGCTATGGCTACACCTTC.

In its sample, this clone was seen once. V and J are TRBV5-6 and TRBJ2-1; 8 positions match TRBD1. From germline, CDR1 is SGHDT and CDR2 YYEEEE. With V trimmed by 2 bases and J by 2 bases, 6 bases remained unmatched. The CDR3 extends over 16 amino acids. CDR3 amino acids: CASSFVDRDPYNEQFF. The CDR3 nucleotides read TGTGCCAGCAGCTTCGTGGACAGGGATCCCTACAATGAGCAGTTCTTC.

The CDR3: CASSSSGRAPYEQYF. The CDR3 DNA reads as TGTGCCAGCAGCTCCTCGGGCAGGGCTCCCTACGAGCAGTACTTC. The chain combines TRBV5-6 with TRBJ2-7; a weak D match, TRBD1 (5 bases). V was trimmed by 3 bases and J by 2 bases, leaving 15 bases between them. CDR3 length equals 15 residues. The germline V gene has CDR1 SGHDT and CDR2 YYEEEE.

The rearrangement joins TRBV5-4 to TRBJ1-2; no clear D gene. The CDR3 has 15 amino acids. CDR1 and CDR2 (germline): SGHNT, YYREEE (reference sequence). The V end lost 0 bases, the J end lost 0 bases, and 9 bases lay between the germline ends. The CDR3 nucleotides are TGTGCCAGCAGCTTGGGACACAGAACTAACTATGGCTACACCTTC. This codes for CASSLGHRTNYGYTF. Full variable domain (missing parts from reference TRBV5-4 and TRBJ1-2): ETGVTQSPTHLIKTRGQQVTLRCSSQSGHNTVSWYQQALGQGPQFIFQYYREEENGRGNFPPRFSGLQFPNYSSELNVNALELDDSALYLCASSLGHRTNYGYTFGSGTRLTVV.

The chain links TRBV19 to TRBJ2-1; 7 nucleotides align to TRBD2. CDR1 LNHDA and CDR2 SQIVND come from the germline V gene (reference sequence). Losses at the gene ends were 9 bases for V and 5 bases for J; bases not matched to a gene: 4. This CDR3 region has 12 residues. The CDR3 nucleotides read TGTGCCAGCGGGAGGATAGACAATGAGCAGTTCTTC. The encoded protein is CASGRIDNEQFF.

The chain couples TRBV2 to TRBJ2-3; no definite D call. CDR1 is SNHLY and CDR2 is FYNNEI in the germline V gene. This CDR3 comprises 14 residues. With 1 base removed from V and 6 bases from J, the gap between germline ends came to 11 bases. The CDR3: CASSEGAVQDTQYF. For the CDR3, the DNA is TGTGCCAGCAGTGAAGGGGCCGTTCAGGATACGCAGTATTTT.